This T cell receptor (beta chain) was sequenced in a study of blood T cell repertoires in COVID-19. Across the study: COVID-19 samples from acute and convalescent phases originated in the United States, Italy and Spain.

V was pared by 5 bases and J by 0 bases, with 17 bases between. Germline V gives CDR1 SGHTA, CDR2 FQGTGA. The CDR3 loop spans 18 amino acids. Repertoires were generated with immunoSEQ multiplex PCR, while TCRdb's copy carries only in-frame clones and drops some. Of roughly 41,000 clones listed, 88% are singletons. The chain couples TRBV7-3 to TRBJ2-6, with a tentative D call TRBD2 (7 bases). The sequence derives from a human donor in a cohort sampled during active COVID-19. The sample comprised peripheral blood. CDR3 sequence (DNA): TGTGCCAGCAGCGAAAGGGGGGGACGGATCTCTGGGGCCAACGTCCTGACTTTC. Protein: CASSERGGRISGANVLTF.